Below, 30 T cell receptor beta chains from the same sample are listed, as sequenced in a study of shared clonotypes between healthy human individuals (dated by TCRdb to the early 2020s). Library construction relied on the immunoSEQ multiplex PCR assay. Entries here come from immuneACCESS through TCRdb and include only in-frame sequences with V and J called. Some clones fail to appear in such tables; in the studies checked, an unresolved V gene covers under half of the shortfall, and the cause of the remainder is unknown. Counted in this sample were around 1.4 million clones; approximately 98.5% of them appeared once. About 0.34% of the sample comes from the top ten. Sequencing was performed on naive CD4+ T cells sorted from blood. Reading the label with the study, this specimen's cell subset or site is: CD45RA+ positively selected. These receptors all stem from a man under 40 in good health.

The V call is TRBV5-1, the J call TRBJ2-1; possibly TRBD1 or TRBD2 for D (5 bases each). Germline CDR1 is SGHRS and CDR2 is YFSETQ. V was clipped by 3 bases and J by 2 bases, with 12 bases between them. The CDR3 length is 15 residues. CDR3 nucleotide sequence: TGCGCCAGCAGCTCCCGGGACGCAACCTACAATGAGCAGTTCTTC. Translating it yields CASSSRDATYNEQFF.

This clone was seen just once. The chain links TRBV6-5 to TRBJ2-2; 8 bases fit TRBD1. J was trimmed by 9 bases and V by 6 bases; bases with no gene match: 12. Germline CDR1 reads MNHEY; CDR2 reads SVGAGI. This CDR3 spans 15 amino acids. CDR3 bases: TGTGCCAGCAGGGGACAGGCCTTAGGGTACTGGGAGCTGTTTTTT. It codes for CASRGQALGYWELFF.

The chain uses TRBV5-4 and TRBJ2-7, with D perhaps TRBD2 (6 bases). Trimming took off 4 bases at V and 4 bases at J, with 18 bases between the two ends. The CDR3 contains 15 residues. From germline, CDR1 is SGHNT and CDR2 YYREEE (reference sequence). In nucleotides, the CDR3 is TGTGCCAGCAGCAGGGAGGCAGCTTCCTATTACGAGCAGTACTTC. It is translated as CASSREAASYYEQYF.

This clone was detected once. The chain uses TRBV5-1 and TRBJ2-3; 9 bases line up with TRBD1. V trimming: 4 bases; J trimming: 2 bases; junction bases outside the gene matches: 5. Germline CDR1 is SGHRS and CDR2 is YFSETQ. This CDR3 contains 15 residues. CDR3 coding DNA: TGCGCCAGCAGCATACAGGGGGCTGTCACAGATACGCAGTATTTT. Protein sequence: CASSIQGAVTDTQYF. The whole variable domain, filled in from reference TRBV5-1 and TRBJ2-3, reads KAGVTQTPRYLIKTRGQQVTLSCSPISGHRSVSWYQQTPGQGLQFLFEYFSETQRNKGNFPGRFSGRQFSNSRSEMNVSTLELGDSALYLCASSIQGAVTDTQYFGPGTRLTVL.

This chain joins TRBV27 and TRBJ1-5, with D unclear. The V end was cut by 5 bases, the J end by 4 bases, with 9 bases between. Germline CDR1 reads MNHEY; CDR2 reads SMNVEV (reference sequence). The CDR3 spans 13 residues. The CDR3 nucleotides read TGTGCCAGCAGTCGGGCCGGAAATCAGCCCCAGCATTTT. Amino acids: CASSRAGNQPQHF.

The V and J genes are TRBV10-3 and TRBJ2-3, with 14 bases that match TRBD2. With V trimmed by 2 bases and J by 3 bases, 7 bases remained unmatched. The V gene's germline CDR1 is ENHRY and CDR2 SYGVKD. The CDR3 runs 18 residues. The CDR3 here is CAISETGTSGSMTDTQYF. DNA of the CDR3: TGTGCCATCAGTGAGACCGGGACTAGCGGGAGTATGACAGATACGCAGTATTTT.

The CDR3 nucleotides are TGTGCCAGCAGTCCCGACGGGACAGTAGCCTATGGCTACACCTTC. Amino acids: CASSPDGTVAYGYTF. The V and J genes are TRBV28 and TRBJ1-2, with TRBD1 matching over 7 bases. The CDR3 loop spans 15 amino acids. After removal of 5 bases from V and 4 bases from J, the junction contained 10 bases not matched to a gene. Germline V gene sequence: CDR1 MDHEN, CDR2 SYDVKM.

V and J are TRBV11-2 and TRBJ1-5; D possibly corresponds to TRBD1 (5 bases). Per germline, CDR1 SGHAT and CDR2 FQNNGV. This CDR3 is 15 amino acids long. The V end lost 6 bases, the J end lost 0 bases, and 12 bases lay between the germline ends. The CDR3 bases are TGTGCCAGCAGTTCGGGGACGGCTAGCAATCAGCCCCAGCATTTT. This sequence encodes CASSSGTASNQPQHF. Together with reference TRBV11-2 and TRBJ1-5, the CDR3 gives the full variable domain: EAGVAQSPRYKIIEKRQSVAFWCNPISGHATLYWYQQILGQGPKLLIQFQNNGVVDDSQLPKDRFSAERLKGVDSTLKIQPAKLEDSAVYLCASSSGTASNQPQHFGDGTRLSIL.

This sequence joins TRBV5-6 and TRBJ2-7, with 8 positions matching TRBD2. CDR3 length: 15 amino acids. Trimming took 4 bases from V and 2 from J; bases not matched to a gene: 8. CDR1 and CDR2 from the germline V gene are SGHDT and YYEEEE. DNA of the CDR3: TGTGCCAGCAGCCCCTATAGCGGGATGGCCTACGAGCAGTACTTC. It translates to CASSPYSGMAYEQYF.

The CDR3 protein is CASSPSGGRQYEQYF. In DNA, the CDR3 is TGCGCCAGCAGCCCCTCAGGGGGAAGACAGTACGAGCAGTACTTC. V usage is TRBV5-1 and J usage is TRBJ2-7, with 7 bases identical to TRBD1. CDR3 length: 15 residues. Germline V gives CDR1 SGHRS, CDR2 YFSETQ. V gave up 4 bases and J gave up 4 bases; unmatched junction bases: 11.

This chain connects TRBV4-3 to TRBJ2-6; 7 bases fit TRBD1. V was clipped by 0 bases and J by 2 bases; unmatched bases: 7. CDR3 length equals 18 residues. Germline CDR1 reads LGHNA; CDR2 reads YSLEER. CDR3 in amino acids: CASSQDPDRVAGANVLTF. Here the CDR3 DNA reads TGCGCCAGCAGCCAAGACCCCGACAGGGTGGCTGGGGCCAACGTCCTGACTTTC.

For this clone: Other DNA sequences in this sample translate to the same CDR3. The chain uses TRBV28 and TRBJ2-7; weak D call: TRBD2 (5 bases). CDR1 MDHEN and CDR2 SYDVKM come from the germline V gene. The CDR3 contains 11 residues. The germline V and J ends were trimmed by 11 bases and 4 bases, with 12 bases remaining between them. The CDR3 here is CASGRSYEQYF. The CDR3 nucleotides are TGTGCCTCGGGAAGATCTTACGAGCAGTACTTC.

The chain employs TRBV7-9 and TRBJ2-1; 10 positions agree with TRBD2. Looked up from germline, CDR1 is SEHNR and CDR2 is FQNEAQ (reference sequence). The CDR3 is 18 amino acids. The trim removed 5 bases at V and 6 bases at J, leaving 16 bases unmatched. The CDR3 DNA reads as TGTGCCAGCAGCCGGAGGACGGGGAGCGGGAGGGCCCTCAATGAGCAGTTCTTC. Protein: CASSRRTGSGRALNEQFF.

This rearrangement joins TRBV6-5 to TRBJ2-7, with TRBD1 identical over 7 bases. V lost 6 bases and J lost 3; bases outside the gene matches: 8. Germline assignment: CDR1 MNHEY and CDR2 SVGAGI. This CDR3 is 14 amino acids long. This CDR3 reads CASRIQGSYYEQYF. The CDR3 DNA follows: TGTGCCAGCAGGATACAGGGGAGTTACTACGAGCAGTACTTC.

The chain uses TRBV21-1 and TRBJ1-5; no DNA check was done on the table's D call, TRBD1. TRBV21-1 is a pseudogene segment. The CDR3 is 17 amino acids. As DNA, the CDR3 is TGTGCCAGCAGCAAAGGGACAGGGGGCGGGAGCAATCAGCCCCAGCATTTT. Translating it yields CASSKGTGGGSNQPQHF.

This clone appeared once. The chain links TRBV6-1 to TRBJ1-1; D is unclear. V lost 4 bases and J lost 5, with 11 bases in between. This CDR3 is 13 amino acids long. The germline V gene encodes CDR1 MNHNS and CDR2 SASEGT. CDR3 protein: CASSVAVRTEAFF. The CDR3 DNA reads TGTGCCAGCAGTGTAGCTGTTCGGACTGAAGCTTTCTTT.

This rearrangement joins TRBV29-1 to TRBJ2-3; 12 bases are shared with TRBD2. The V segment lost 2 bases and the J segment 2 bases; nucleotides outside the gene matches: 5. The germline V gene encodes CDR1 SQVTM and CDR2 ANQGSEA. The CDR3 covers 16 residues. CDR3 protein: CSVERTSGIVTDTQYF. CDR3 DNA sequence: TGCAGCGTTGAACGGACTAGCGGGATCGTCACAGATACGCAGTATTTT.

The chain uses TRBV28 and TRBJ2-3; 13 nucleotides align to TRBD2. The junction had 7 bases not matched to a gene; V was cut back by 5 bases and J by 8 bases. Germline V gene lookup returns CDR1 MDHEN and CDR2 SYDVKM. The CDR3 covers 15 residues. CDR3 coding DNA: TGTGCCAGCAGTCCAAAAGGACTAGCGGGAGTTACGCAGTATTTT. Its translation: CASSPKGLAGVTQYF.

The V gene is TRBV2, the J gene TRBJ2-2, with a possible D match to TRBD2 (7 bases). CDR3 size: 15 residues. V was cut by 3 bases and J by 4 bases, with 12 bases left in between. In germline, CDR1 is SNHLY, CDR2 FYNNEI. CDR3 nucleotide sequence: TGTGCCAGCAGTGACGGGGGGCGCATCACCGGGGAGCTGTTTTTT. Translated, it gives CASSDGGRITGELFF.

To note about this clone: The sample contains more than one DNA sequence encoding this CDR3. The J gene is TRBJ2-5, the V gene TRBV6-5, with D maybe TRBD1 (6 bases). V gave up 0 bases and J gave up 0 bases, with 8 bases separating them. The V gene's germline CDR1 is MNHEY and CDR2 SVGAGI. The CDR3 runs to 15 residues. Written as DNA, the CDR3 is TGTGCCAGCAGTTACTCGGGACAAAACCAAGAGACCCAGTACTTC. It specifies CASSYSGQNQETQYF.

Comment on this clone: Other nucleotide sequences from this sample produce the same CDR3. The chain employs TRBV15 and TRBJ2-7; D uncertain. V dropped 3 bases and J dropped 2 bases, with 8 bases sitting between them. CDR1 LNHNV and CDR2 YYDKDF come from the germline V gene (reference sequence). This CDR3 region has 13 residues. DNA for the CDR3: TGTGCCACCAGCAGGGGCCGTACCTACGAGCAGTACTTC. It specifies CATSRGRTYEQYF.

Points on this clone: Other DNA sequences in the sample encode the same CDR3. J is TRBJ1-4 and V is TRBV9; D is uncertain. V shed 2 bases and J shed 2 bases, with 7 bases lying between them. Per the germline V gene, CDR1 is SGDLS and CDR2 is YYNGEE. The CDR3 runs to 14 residues. This CDR3 is CASSVKGTNEKLFF. The CDR3 DNA reads TGTGCCAGCAGCGTCAAAGGCACTAATGAAAAACTGTTTTTT.

The gene calls are TRBV13 and TRBJ2-1; tentatively, D is TRBD1 or TRBD2 (5 bases each). Germline CDR1 is PRHDT and CDR2 is FYEKMQ (reference sequence). The V and J ends lost 4 bases and 3 bases respectively, with 19 bases between them. This CDR3 spans 17 amino acids. CDR3 sequence: CASSSGRQRIDYNEQFF. The CDR3 DNA reads TGTGCCAGCAGCTCGGGGAGACAGCGAATCGACTACAATGAGCAGTTCTTC.

CDR3 DNA sequence: TGTGCCAGCAGTTTTGGAGTCCGCGGGAGCACAGATACGCAGTATTTT. It translates to CASSFGVRGSTDTQYF. The V call is TRBV28, the J call TRBJ2-3, with D possibly TRBD2 on 5 matching bases. Per the germline V gene, CDR1 is MDHEN and CDR2 is SYDVKM. The V and J ends lost 3 bases and 0 bases respectively, with 13 bases between them. The CDR3 is 16 amino acids.

The V and J genes are TRBV4-1 and TRBJ1-5, with unresolved D. CDR3 length: 15 residues. The germline V and J ends were trimmed by 4 bases and 3 bases, with 13 bases remaining between them. Per the germline V gene, CDR1 is MGHRA and CDR2 is YSYEKL. The CDR3 DNA reads TGCGCCAGCAGCCGGTTGGTCGTCGACAATCAGCCCCAGCATTTT. Encoded protein: CASSRLVVDNQPQHF.

This chain joins TRBV15 and TRBJ1-4; D remains ambiguous. The germline V gene encodes CDR1 LNHNV and CDR2 YYDKDF (reference sequence). V lost 0 bases to trimming and J lost 5 bases, with 13 bases between them. There are 16 residues in the CDR3. The CDR3 coding sequence is TGTGCCACCAGCAGAGATGGGTCAAATTACAATGAAAAACTGTTTTTT. This sequence encodes CATSRDGSNYNEKLFF.

For this clone: Other nucleotide sequences in the sample specify the same CDR3. The chain joins TRBV18 to TRBJ2-7; 8 positions agree with TRBD1. The CDR3 runs 14 residues. The trim removed 2 bases at V and 4 bases at J, leaving 4 bases unmatched. Germline CDR1 and CDR2: KGHSH and LQKENI. CDR3 protein: CASSPGTGPYEQYF. CDR3 DNA sequence: TGTGCCAGCTCACCAGGGACAGGCCCTTACGAGCAGTACTTC.

This chain uses TRBV20-1 with TRBJ2-7; the D gene is possibly TRBD1 (5 bases). With 6 bases removed from V and 4 bases from J, the gap between germline ends came to 10 bases. Germline CDR1 reads DFQATT; CDR2 reads SNEGSKA (reference sequence). The CDR3 runs 11 residues. The CDR3, as DNA: TGCAGTGCCCTGAGACAGTACGAGCAGTACTTC. This codes for CSALRQYEQYF.

V and J are TRBV5-1 and TRBJ2-3; tentative D call: TRBD2 (6 bases). Germline V gene lookup returns CDR1 SGHRS and CDR2 YFSETQ. Between the trimmed V and J ends, which lost 0 bases and 5 bases, there was a span of 19 bases. The CDR3 covers 17 residues. CDR3 coding DNA: TGCGCCAGCAGCTTGGAACCGACTAGACTCCATGGAGATACGCAGTATTTT. It translates to CASSLEPTRLHGDTQYF.

This sequence joins TRBV28 and TRBJ1-1; D unresolved. This CDR3 has 10 amino acids. Germline loops: CDR1 MDHEN, CDR2 SYDVKM. The ends were cut back, 8 bases at V and 7 bases at J, with 8 bases in the middle. The CDR3 protein is CASGPDEAFF. CDR3 sequence (DNA): TGTGCCAGCGGCCCAGATGAAGCTTTCTTT.